Listed below are T cell receptor beta chains from one sample, sequenced in a study of blood T cell repertoires in COVID-19. Method: immunoSEQ multiplex PCR; TCRdb's copy keeps in-frame clones and lacks some. This sample carries under 350,000 clones, approximately 90% of them seen once, and the ten largest clones take approximately 4.6%. The sequenced sample consisted of peripheral blood. Receptors were obtained from a middle-aged man with acute or convalescent COVID-19. Each CDR3 is given with its conserved first and last residue. A D gene is named only where the DNA matches it firmly.

v_call,j_call,d_call,cdr3_nt,cdr3_aa
TRBV13,TRBJ2-7,TRBD2,TGTGCCAGCAGTTTAACCGGAGGGAGGGATGGCTACGAGCAGTACTTC,CASSLTGGRDGYEQYF
TRBV4-1,TRBJ1-2,NA,TGCGCCAGCAGCCAAGAGCCAGGGTTAGGCTACACCTTC,CASSQEPGLGYTF
TRBV5-1,TRBJ1-1,TRBD1,TGCGCCAGCAGCTTGGCAGGGGGCGCAGGGGCTTTCTTT,CASSLAGGAGAFF
TRBV15,TRBJ2-3,TRBD2,TGTGCCACCAGCAAGGACGGGACTACCTCAGATACGCAGTATTTT,CATSKDGTTSDTQYF
TRBV6-4,TRBJ1-5,NA,TGTGCCGAATCTTTAATCAGGGAAGGGAGCAATCAGCCCCAGCATTTT,CAESLIREGSNQPQHF
TRBV11-3,TRBJ2-3,NA,TGTGCCAGCAGCTTAGGGCCCCCAGGTCCAGATACGCAGTATTTT,CASSLGPPGPDTQYF
TRBV25-1,TRBJ2-7,NA,TGTGCCAGCAGTGAAGTCTCCGAGCAGTACTTC,CASSEVSEQYF
TRBV18,TRBJ1-6,NA,TGTGCCAGCTCACCCCCGGGGGGCCAACCCCTCCACTTT,CASSPPGGQPLHF
TRBV15,TRBJ2-3,TRBD2,TGTGCCACCAGCAGAGGGGCGGGGGGCAGCACAGATACGCAGTATTTT,CATSRGAGGSTDTQYF
TRBV19,TRBJ2-6,NA,TGTGCCAGTACCTATGCAAACTCTGGGGCCAACGTCCTGACTTTC,CASTYANSGANVLTF
TRBV2,TRBJ1-6,TRBD1,TGTGCCAGCAGTTCCGGGACAGGATATTCACCCCTCCACTTT,CASSSGTGYSPLHF
TRBV11-3,TRBJ2-1,NA,TGTGCCAGCAGCCAAGGGGCGGGGAATGAGCAGTTCTTC,CASSQGAGNEQFF